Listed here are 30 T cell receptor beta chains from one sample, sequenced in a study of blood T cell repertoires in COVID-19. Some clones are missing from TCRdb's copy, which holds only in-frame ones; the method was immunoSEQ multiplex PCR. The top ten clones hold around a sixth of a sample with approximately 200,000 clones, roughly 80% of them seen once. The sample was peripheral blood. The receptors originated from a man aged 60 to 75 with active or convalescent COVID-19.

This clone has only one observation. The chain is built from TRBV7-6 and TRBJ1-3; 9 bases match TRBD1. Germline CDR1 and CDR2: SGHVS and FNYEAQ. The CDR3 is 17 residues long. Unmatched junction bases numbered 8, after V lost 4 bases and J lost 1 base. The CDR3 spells CASSSRLDRGSGNTIYF. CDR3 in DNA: TGTGCCAGCAGCTCGCGACTGGACAGGGGATCTGGAAACACCATATATTTT.

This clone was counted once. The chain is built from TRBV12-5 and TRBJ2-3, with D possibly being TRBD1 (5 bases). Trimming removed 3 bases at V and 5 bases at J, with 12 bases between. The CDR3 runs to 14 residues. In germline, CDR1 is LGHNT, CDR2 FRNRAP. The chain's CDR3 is CASGFPGPQDTQYF. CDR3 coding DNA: TGTGCTAGTGGTTTCCCAGGGCCCCAAGATACGCAGTATTTT.

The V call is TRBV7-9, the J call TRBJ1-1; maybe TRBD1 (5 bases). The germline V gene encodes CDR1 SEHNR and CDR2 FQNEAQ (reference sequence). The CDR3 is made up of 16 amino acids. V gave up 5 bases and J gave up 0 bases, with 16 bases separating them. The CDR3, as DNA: TGTGCCAGCAGCCGACCGGGGGGAGTGATGAACACTGAAGCTTTCTTT. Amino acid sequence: CASSRPGGVMNTEAFF.

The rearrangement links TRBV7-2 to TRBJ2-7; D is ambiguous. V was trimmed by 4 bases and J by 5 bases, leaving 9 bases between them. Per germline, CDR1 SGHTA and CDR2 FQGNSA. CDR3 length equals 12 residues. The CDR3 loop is CASSSDTDEQYF. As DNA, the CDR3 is TGTGCCAGCAGCTCCGACACGGACGAGCAGTACTTC. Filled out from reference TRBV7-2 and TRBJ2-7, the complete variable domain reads GAGVSQSPSNKVTEKGKDVELRCDPISGHTALYWYRQSLGQGLEFLIYFQGNSAPDKSGLPSDRFSAERTGGSVSTLTIQRTQQEDSAVYLCASSSDTDEQYFGPGTRLTVT.

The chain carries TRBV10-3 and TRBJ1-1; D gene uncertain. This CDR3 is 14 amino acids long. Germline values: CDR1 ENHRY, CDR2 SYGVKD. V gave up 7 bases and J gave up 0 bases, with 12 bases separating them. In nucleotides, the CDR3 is TGTGCCATCAATGGGCCGGGAATGAACACTGAAGCTTTCTTT. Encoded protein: CAINGPGMNTEAFF.

The CDR3 DNA sequence: TGTGCCAGCTCACCCCTACTAGCCGACAATGAAAAACTGTTTTTT. Translated, it gives CASSPLLADNEKLFF. The chain recombines TRBV18 with TRBJ1-4; no reliable D call. The germline V gene has CDR1 KGHSH and CDR2 LQKENI. The CDR3 consists of 15 residues. V lost 3 bases, J lost 5 bases, and 13 bases lay in between.

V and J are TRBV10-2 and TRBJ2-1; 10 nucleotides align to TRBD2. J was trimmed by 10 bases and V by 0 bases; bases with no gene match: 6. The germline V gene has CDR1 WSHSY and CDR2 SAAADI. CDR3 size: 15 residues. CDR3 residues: CASSESLAGVGEQFF. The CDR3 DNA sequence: TGCGCCAGCAGTGAGTCGCTAGCGGGAGTGGGCGAGCAGTTCTTC.

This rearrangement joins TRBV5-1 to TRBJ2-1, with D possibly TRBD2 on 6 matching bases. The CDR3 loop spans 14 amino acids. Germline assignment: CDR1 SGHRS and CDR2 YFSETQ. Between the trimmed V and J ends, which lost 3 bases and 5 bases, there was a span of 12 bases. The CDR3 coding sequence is TGCGCCAGCAGCTCGGGACTGGTAAACAATGAGCAGTTCTTC. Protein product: CASSSGLVNNEQFF.

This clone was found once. CDR3 residues: CASSPSRGLTLEQYF. The CDR3 DNA sequence: TGTGCCAGCTCACCGTCCCGGGGACTGACCTTGGAGCAGTACTTC. V usage is TRBV18 and J usage is TRBJ2-7, with D perhaps matching TRBD2 (6 bases). Trimming pared 3 bases from V and 7 bases from J, leaving 19 bases between. The CDR3 has 15 amino acids. The germline CDR1 and CDR2 sequences are KGHSH and LQKENI.

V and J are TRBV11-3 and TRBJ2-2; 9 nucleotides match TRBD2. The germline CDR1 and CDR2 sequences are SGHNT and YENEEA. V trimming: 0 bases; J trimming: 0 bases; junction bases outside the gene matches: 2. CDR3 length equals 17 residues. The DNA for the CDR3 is TGTGCCAGCAGCTTAGATCCTAGCGGGACGAACACCGGGGAGCTGTTTTTT. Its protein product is CASSLDPSGTNTGELFF. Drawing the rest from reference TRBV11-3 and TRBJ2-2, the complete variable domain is EAGVVQSPRYKIIEKKQPVAFWCNPISGHNTLYWYLQNLGQGPELLIRYENEEAVDDSQLPKDRFSAERLKGVDSTLKIQPAELGDSAVYLCASSLDPSGTNTGELFFGEGSRLTVL.

The chain's CDR3 is CASSRDSSSYNEQFF. Here the CDR3 DNA reads TGCGCCAGCAGCCGGGACTCGAGCTCCTACAATGAGCAGTTCTTC. The rearrangement joins TRBV5-1 to TRBJ2-1, with TRBD2 as a possible D gene (6 bases). The V gene lost 4 bases and the J gene lost 0 bases, with 11 bases spanning the gap. CDR3 size: 15 residues. The V gene's germline CDR1 is SGHRS and CDR2 YFSETQ.

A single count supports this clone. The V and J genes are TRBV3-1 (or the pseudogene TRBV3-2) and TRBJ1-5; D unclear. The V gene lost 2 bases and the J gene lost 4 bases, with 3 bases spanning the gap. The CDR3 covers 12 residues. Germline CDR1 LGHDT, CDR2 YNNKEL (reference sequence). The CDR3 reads CASSQSNQPQHF. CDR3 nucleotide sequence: TGTGCCAGCAGCCAATCGAATCAGCCCCAGCATTTT.

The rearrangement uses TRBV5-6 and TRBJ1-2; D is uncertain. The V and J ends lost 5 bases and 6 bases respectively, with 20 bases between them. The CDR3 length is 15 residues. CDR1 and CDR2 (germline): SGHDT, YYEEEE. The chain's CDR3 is CASSFRGGRRDGYTF. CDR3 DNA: TGTGCCAGCAGTTTTCGGGGAGGACGAAGGGATGGCTACACCTTC.

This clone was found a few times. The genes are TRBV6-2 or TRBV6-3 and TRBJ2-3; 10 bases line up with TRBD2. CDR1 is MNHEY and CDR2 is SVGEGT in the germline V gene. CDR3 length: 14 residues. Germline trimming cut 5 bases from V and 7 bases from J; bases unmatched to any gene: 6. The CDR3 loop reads CASSEREGFHTQYF. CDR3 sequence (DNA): TGTGCCAGCAGTGAGCGGGAGGGCTTCCATACGCAGTATTTT.

The CDR3 sequence is CASSPRGTMGYEQYF. DNA of the CDR3: TGTGCCAGCAGCCCCAGGGGAACAATGGGCTACGAGCAGTACTTC. The J gene is TRBJ2-7, the V gene TRBV11-2, with a possible D match to TRBD1 (6 bases). The V end lost 5 bases, the J end lost 3 bases, and 17 bases lay between the germline ends. CDR1 and CDR2 (germline): SGHAT, FQNNGV. CDR3 size: 15 residues.

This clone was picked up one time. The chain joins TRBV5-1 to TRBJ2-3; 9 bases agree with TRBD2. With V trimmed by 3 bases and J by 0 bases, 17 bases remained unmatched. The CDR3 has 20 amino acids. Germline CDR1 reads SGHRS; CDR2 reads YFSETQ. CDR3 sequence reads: CASSSAYRREGGSSTDTQYF. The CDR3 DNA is TGCGCCAGCAGCTCCGCTTACCGGCGGGAGGGAGGGTCTAGCACAGATACGCAGTATTTT.

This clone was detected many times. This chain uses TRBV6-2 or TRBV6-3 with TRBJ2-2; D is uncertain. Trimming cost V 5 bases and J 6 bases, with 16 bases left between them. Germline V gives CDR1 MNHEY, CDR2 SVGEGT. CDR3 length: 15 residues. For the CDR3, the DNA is TGTGCCAGCAGTATAAATAGGTGGGCCCCCGGGGAGCTGTTTTTT. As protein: CASSINRWAPGELFF.

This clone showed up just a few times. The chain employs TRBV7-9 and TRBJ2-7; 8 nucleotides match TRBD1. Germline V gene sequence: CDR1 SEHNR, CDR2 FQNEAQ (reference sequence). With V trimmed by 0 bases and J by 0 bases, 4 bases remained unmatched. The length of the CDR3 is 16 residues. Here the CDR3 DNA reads TGTGCCAGCAGCTTAGCAGCAGGGGGCCACTCCTACGAGCAGTACTTC. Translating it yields CASSLAAGGHSYEQYF.

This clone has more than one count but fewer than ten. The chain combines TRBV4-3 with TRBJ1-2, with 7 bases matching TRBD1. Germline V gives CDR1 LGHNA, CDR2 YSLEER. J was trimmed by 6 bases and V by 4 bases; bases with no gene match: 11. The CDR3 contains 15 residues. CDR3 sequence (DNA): TGCGCCAGCAGCCGATCGGGACAGTTTTTAAATGGCTACACCTTC. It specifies CASSRSGQFLNGYTF.

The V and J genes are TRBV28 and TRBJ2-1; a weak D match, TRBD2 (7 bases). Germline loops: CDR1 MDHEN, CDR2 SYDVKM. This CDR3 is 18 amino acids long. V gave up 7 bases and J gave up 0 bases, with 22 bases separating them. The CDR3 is CASTLGGGGVGSYNEQFF. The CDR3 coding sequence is TGTGCCAGCACCTTGGGTGGGGGGGGCGTAGGCTCCTACAATGAGCAGTTCTTC.

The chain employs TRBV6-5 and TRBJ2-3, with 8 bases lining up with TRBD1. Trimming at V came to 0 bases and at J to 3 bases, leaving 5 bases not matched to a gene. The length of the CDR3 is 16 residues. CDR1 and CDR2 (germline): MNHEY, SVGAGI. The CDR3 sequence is CASSYSRDRLTDTQYF. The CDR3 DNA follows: TGTGCCAGCAGTTACTCGAGGGACAGGCTAACAGATACGCAGTATTTT.

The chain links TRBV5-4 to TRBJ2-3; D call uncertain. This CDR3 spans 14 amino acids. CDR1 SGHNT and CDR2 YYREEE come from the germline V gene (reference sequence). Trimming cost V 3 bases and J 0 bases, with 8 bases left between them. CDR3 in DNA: TGTGCCAGCAGCTCCGCCGGGAGCACAGATACGCAGTATTTT. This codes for CASSSAGSTDTQYF.

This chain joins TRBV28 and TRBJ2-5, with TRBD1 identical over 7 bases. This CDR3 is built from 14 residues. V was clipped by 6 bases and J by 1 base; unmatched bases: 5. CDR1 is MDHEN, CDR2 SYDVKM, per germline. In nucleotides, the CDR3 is TGTGCCAGCAGCACGACAGGGATCCAAGAGACCCAGTACTTC. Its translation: CASSTTGIQETQYF.

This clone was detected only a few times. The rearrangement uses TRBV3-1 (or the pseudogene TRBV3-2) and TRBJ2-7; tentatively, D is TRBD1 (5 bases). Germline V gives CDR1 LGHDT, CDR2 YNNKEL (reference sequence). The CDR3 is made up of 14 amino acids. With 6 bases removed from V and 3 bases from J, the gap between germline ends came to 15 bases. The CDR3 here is CASSLRQSSYEQYF. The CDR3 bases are TGTGCCAGCAGTCTCAGACAGTCCAGCTACGAGCAGTACTTC.

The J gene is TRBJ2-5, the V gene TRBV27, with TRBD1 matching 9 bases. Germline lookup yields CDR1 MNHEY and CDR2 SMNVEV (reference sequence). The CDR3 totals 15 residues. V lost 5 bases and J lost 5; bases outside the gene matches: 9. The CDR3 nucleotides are TGTGCCAGCAGTCCTCAGGGACAGGGTGGGGAGACCCAGTACTTC. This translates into CASSPQGQGGETQYF.

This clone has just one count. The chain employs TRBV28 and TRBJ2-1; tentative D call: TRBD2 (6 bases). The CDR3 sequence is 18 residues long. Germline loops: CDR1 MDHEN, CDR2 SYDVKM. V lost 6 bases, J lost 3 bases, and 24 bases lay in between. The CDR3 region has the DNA TGTGCCAGCAGGACTGACCCTCTGGGCGGGACCCGCTACAATGAGCAGTTCTTC. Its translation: CASRTDPLGGTRYNEQFF.

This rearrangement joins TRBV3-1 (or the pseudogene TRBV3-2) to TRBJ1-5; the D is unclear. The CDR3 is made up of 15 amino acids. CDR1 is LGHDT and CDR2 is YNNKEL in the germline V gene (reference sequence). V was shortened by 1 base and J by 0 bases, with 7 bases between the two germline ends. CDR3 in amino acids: CASSQGGLSNQPQHF. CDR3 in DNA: TGTGCCAGCAGCCAAGGAGGGCTTAGCAATCAGCCCCAGCATTTT.

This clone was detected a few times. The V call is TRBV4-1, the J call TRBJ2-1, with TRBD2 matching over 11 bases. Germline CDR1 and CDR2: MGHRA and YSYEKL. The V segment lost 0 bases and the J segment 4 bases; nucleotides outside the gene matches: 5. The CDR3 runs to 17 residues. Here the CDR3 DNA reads TGCGCCAGCAGCCAAGACGCGGGACTAGCGGTATACAATGAGCAGTTCTTC. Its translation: CASSQDAGLAVYNEQFF.

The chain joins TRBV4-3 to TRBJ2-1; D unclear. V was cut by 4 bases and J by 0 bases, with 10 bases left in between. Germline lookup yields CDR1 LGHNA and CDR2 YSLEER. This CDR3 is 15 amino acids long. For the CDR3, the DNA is TGCGCCAGCAGCCCTCAATCGAGCTCCTACAATGAGCAGTTCTTC. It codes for CASSPQSSSYNEQFF.

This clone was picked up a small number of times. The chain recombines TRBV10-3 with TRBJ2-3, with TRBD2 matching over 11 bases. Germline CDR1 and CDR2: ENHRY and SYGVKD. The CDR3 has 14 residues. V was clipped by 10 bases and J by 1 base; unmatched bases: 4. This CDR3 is CATTSGVGTDTQYF. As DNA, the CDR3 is TGTGCCACGACTAGCGGGGTGGGCACAGATACGCAGTATTTT.